These T cell receptor beta chains were read from a single sample in a study of blood T cells in healthy people across ages. TCRdb reprocessed the 5' RACE reads with MiXCR, giving one entry per CDR3 protein. Of hundreds of thousands of distinct CDR3 sequences listed, around half are singletons. Sequencing was carried out using blood. The origin of the receptors is a man older than 75 in good health. The CDR3 runs from the conserved cysteine through the conserved F or W. Fields, in order: J gene, V gene, D gene, clone size, CDR3 protein, CDR3 DNA. The D gene is left open where the match is weak. Clone size appears in some rows only: once, few, many, or a class for an expanded clone.

j_gene: TRBJ2-1
v_gene: TRBV24-1
d_gene: TRBD2
abundance: once
CDR3aa: CATSDPSGRNNEQFF
CDR3nt: TGTGCCACCAGTGACCCTAGCGGGAGGAACAATGAGCAGTTCTTC

j_gene: TRBJ2-5
v_gene: TRBV5-1
d_gene: NA
abundance: NA
CDR3aa: CASSLAGGIQGVAYF
CDR3nt: TGCGCCAGCAGCTTGGCCGGCGGGATACAGGGCGTCGCGTACTTC

j_gene: TRBJ2-5
v_gene: TRBV3-1
d_gene: TRBD2
abundance: NA
CDR3aa: CASSQGGGGSRGTQYF
CDR3nt: TGTGCCAGCAGCCAAGGCGGTGGCGGGAGTCGGGGGACCCAGTACTTC

j_gene: TRBJ2-2
v_gene: TRBV6-5
d_gene: TRBD1
abundance: NA
CDR3aa: CASSYRGTGGLAGELFF
CDR3nt: TGTGCCAGCAGTTACAGAGGGACAGGGGGTTTGGCCGGGGAGCTGTTTTTT

j_gene: TRBJ2-5
v_gene: TRBV2
d_gene: TRBD2
abundance: few
CDR3aa: CASRAGVRETQYF
CDR3nt: TGTGCCAGCAGGGCGGGAGTAAGGGAGACCCAGTACTTC

j_gene: TRBJ2-5
v_gene: TRBV11-2
d_gene: TRBD2
abundance: NA
CDR3aa: CASSLWTSGGFEQYF
CDR3nt: TGTGCCAGCAGCTTGTGGACTAGCGGCGGGTTTGAGCAGTACTTC

j_gene: TRBJ2-4
v_gene: TRBV5-1
d_gene: TRBD2
abundance: NA
CDR3aa: CASSFTSGSFPKNIQYF
CDR3nt: TGCGCCAGCAGCTTTACTAGCGGGAGCTTTCCCAAAAACATTCAGTACTTC

j_gene: TRBJ2-7
v_gene: TRBV3-1
d_gene: TRBD2
abundance: NA
CDR3aa: CASSQGPGSGRVSYEQYF
CDR3nt: TGTGCCAGCAGCCAAGGTCCGGGTAGCGGGAGGGTCTCCTACGAGCAGTACTTC

j_gene: TRBJ2-5
v_gene: TRBV11-2
d_gene: NA
abundance: NA
CDR3aa: CASSSLPTQYF
CDR3nt: TGCGCCAGCAGCTCCCTCCCTACCCAGTACTTC

j_gene: TRBJ2-3
v_gene: TRBV24-1
d_gene: TRBD2
abundance: NA
CDR3aa: CATSDSGLAGDSTDTQYF
CDR3nt: TGTGCCACCAGTGACTCGGGACTAGCGGGAGACAGCACAGATACGCAGTATTTT

j_gene: TRBJ1-1
v_gene: TRBV27
d_gene: TRBD1
abundance: once
CDR3aa: CASKNTGGLANTEAFF
CDR3nt: TGTGCCAGCAAGAATACAGGGGGGCTCGCGAACACTGAAGCTTTCTTT

j_gene: TRBJ2-5
v_gene: TRBV20-1
d_gene: TRBD2
abundance: NA
CDR3aa: CSAWTSGYYNEQYF
CDR3nt: TGCAGTGCGTGGACTAGCGGATACTACAATGAGCAGTACTTC

j_gene: TRBJ1-5
v_gene: TRBV2
d_gene: NA
abundance: NA
CDR3aa: CASRQDPFRNQPQHF
CDR3nt: TGTGCCAGCCGACAGGACCCCTTCCGCAATCAGCCCCAGCATTTT

j_gene: TRBJ2-3
v_gene: TRBV20-1
d_gene: NA
abundance: few
CDR3aa: CSANTAWEGGTDTQYF
CDR3nt: TGCAGTGCTAACACAGCGTGGGAGGGGGGCACAGATACGCAGTATTTT

j_gene: TRBJ1-6
v_gene: TRBV27
d_gene: TRBD1
abundance: NA
CDR3aa: CASRDRGMSPLHF
CDR3nt: TGTGCCAGCAGGGACAGGGGTATGTCACCCCTCCACTTT

j_gene: TRBJ1-6
v_gene: TRBV7-9
d_gene: TRBD1
abundance: NA
CDR3aa: CASSLQGQGRSGSPLHF
CDR3nt: TGTGCCAGCAGCCTTCAAGGACAGGGAAGATCGGGTTCACCCCTCCACTTT

j_gene: TRBJ1-1
v_gene: TRBV12-3/TRBV12-4
d_gene: NA
abundance: NA
CDR3aa: CASTSSAKGEAFF
CDR3nt: TGTGCCAGCACCAGTTCAGCCAAAGGTGAAGCTTTCTTT

j_gene: TRBJ2-2
v_gene: TRBV4-3
d_gene: NA
abundance: NA
CDR3aa: CASSQGRAVSEGETGELFF
CDR3nt: TGCGCCAGCAGCCAAGGCCGTGCGGTGTCAGAGGGAGAGACCGGGGAGCTGTTTTTT

j_gene: TRBJ2-7
v_gene: TRBV7-2
d_gene: TRBD2
abundance: many
CDR3aa: CASSFGLAGGRSEQYF
CDR3nt: TGTGCCAGCAGCTTCGGACTAGCGGGAGGGAGGAGCGAGCAGTACTTC

j_gene: TRBJ1-1
v_gene: TRBV6-6
d_gene: NA
abundance: NA
CDR3aa: CAGSTPQGLNAEAFF
CDR3nt: TGTGCCGGCAGCACTCCCCAGGGGTTGAACGCTGAAGCTTTCTTT

j_gene: TRBJ2-7
v_gene: TRBV9
d_gene: TRBD2
abundance: few
CDR3aa: CASSVGLARASGRNEQYF
CDR3nt: TGTGCCAGCAGCGTAGGGTTAGCGCGGGCTAGCGGGAGGAACGAGCAGTACTTC

j_gene: TRBJ2-3
v_gene: TRBV19
d_gene: NA
abundance: few
CDR3aa: CASSISGSTDTQYF
CDR3nt: TGTGCCAGTAGTATATCCGGTAGCACAGATACGCAGTATTTT

j_gene: TRBJ2-7
v_gene: TRBV20-1
d_gene: NA
abundance: NA
CDR3aa: CSARFGSYEQYF
CDR3nt: TGCAGTGCTAGATTTGGCAGCTACGAGCAGTACTTC

j_gene: TRBJ2-3
v_gene: TRBV29-1
d_gene: TRBD2
abundance: few
CDR3aa: CSVDRSSGSTDTQYF
CDR3nt: TGCAGCGTTGATCGGTCTAGCGGGTCCACAGATACGCAGTATTTT

j_gene: TRBJ2-7
v_gene: TRBV7-6
d_gene: TRBD1
abundance: NA
CDR3aa: CASSLGWTGPGHEQYF
CDR3nt: TGTGCCAGCAGCTTAGGTTGGACAGGGCCAGGGCACGAGCAGTACTTC

j_gene: TRBJ2-7
v_gene: TRBV10-1
d_gene: NA
abundance: few
CDR3aa: CASPGGTGRWETYEQYF
CDR3nt: TGCGCCAGCCCGGGGGGAACAGGGAGATGGGAAACCTACGAGCAGTACTTC

j_gene: TRBJ2-7
v_gene: TRBV6-6
d_gene: TRBD2
abundance: NA
CDR3aa: CASRPAWEGGYEQYF
CDR3nt: TGTGCCAGCAGGCCCGCGTGGGAGGGCGGCTACGAGCAGTACTTC

j_gene: TRBJ2-7
v_gene: TRBV30
d_gene: TRBD2
abundance: few
CDR3aa: CAWSKGLDREQYF
CDR3nt: TGTGCCTGGAGTAAAGGACTAGATCGCGAGCAGTACTTC

j_gene: TRBJ2-3
v_gene: TRBV6-6
d_gene: NA
abundance: NA
CDR3aa: CASTLIFGKSGHRYAYF
CDR3nt: TGTGCCAGCACCCTTATATTCGGCAAGTCGGGGCACAGATACGCGTATTTT

j_gene: TRBJ2-5
v_gene: TRBV20-1
d_gene: TRBD2
abundance: NA
CDR3aa: CSARDILAVEETQYF
CDR3nt: TGCAGTGCTAGAGATATTCTAGCGGTGGAGGAGACCCAGTACTTC

j_gene: TRBJ1-5
v_gene: TRBV5-1
d_gene: NA
abundance: once
CDR3aa: CASSLGGIHQPQHF
CDR3nt: TGCGCCAGCAGCTTGGGGGGTATCCATCAGCCCCAGCATTTT

j_gene: TRBJ1-1
v_gene: TRBV2
d_gene: TRBD1
abundance: NA
CDR3aa: CASSETGAYTEAFF
CDR3nt: TGTGCCAGCAGTGAAACAGGGGCTTACACTGAAGCTTTCTTT

j_gene: TRBJ2-1
v_gene: TRBV7-2
d_gene: TRBD2
abundance: few
CDR3aa: CASSIWTSGASYNEQFF
CDR3nt: TGTGCCAGCAGCATATGGACTAGCGGGGCCTCCTACAATGAGCAGTTCTTC

j_gene: TRBJ2-7
v_gene: TRBV6-6
d_gene: TRBD1
abundance: NA
CDR3aa: CASRLDRGSYEQYF
CDR3nt: TGTGCCAGCAGGTTAGACAGGGGAAGTTACGAGCAGTACTTC

j_gene: TRBJ1-2
v_gene: TRBV5-1
d_gene: NA
abundance: few
CDR3aa: CASSSEGVGYTF
CDR3nt: TGCGCCAGCAGCTCTGAGGGGGTGGGCTACACCTTC

j_gene: TRBJ1-2
v_gene: TRBV2
d_gene: NA
abundance: NA
CDR3aa: CASSERENYGYTF
CDR3nt: TGTGCCAGCAGTGAACGGGAAAACTATGGCTACACCTTC

j_gene: TRBJ2-4
v_gene: TRBV20-1
d_gene: NA
abundance: few
CDR3aa: CSARDGTQNLAKNIQYF
CDR3nt: TGCAGTGCTAGAGATGGGACCCAGAATCTGGCCAAAAACATTCAGTACTTC

j_gene: TRBJ1-5
v_gene: TRBV15
d_gene: NA
abundance: NA
CDR3aa: CATSREITFPNQPQHF
CDR3nt: TGTGCCACCAGCAGAGAGATAACTTTCCCCAATCAGCCCCAGCATTTT

j_gene: TRBJ2-7
v_gene: TRBV29-1
d_gene: TRBD1
abundance: NA
CDR3aa: CSVARTGVYEQYF
CDR3nt: TGCAGCGTTGCCCGGACAGGGGTGTACGAGCAGTACTTC

j_gene: TRBJ2-2
v_gene: TRBV5-1
d_gene: NA
abundance: NA
CDR3aa: CASSLIPQGNTGELFF
CDR3nt: TGCGCCAGCAGCTTGATTCCCCAGGGTAACACCGGGGAGCTGTTTTTT

j_gene: TRBJ2-3
v_gene: TRBV6-1
d_gene: TRBD2
abundance: NA
CDR3aa: CASSTSIGTSGPLYAYF
CDR3nt: TGTGCCAGCAGTACATCAATCGGGACTAGCGGACCCCTATACGCGTATTTT

j_gene: TRBJ2-5
v_gene: TRBV2
d_gene: NA
abundance: NA
CDR3aa: CASSEVAAQGSGETQYF
CDR3nt: TGTGCCAGCAGTGAAGTAGCGGCCCAGGGGTCGGGAGAGACCCAGTACTTC

j_gene: TRBJ2-7
v_gene: TRBV3-1
d_gene: TRBD2
abundance: NA
CDR3aa: CASSHGGRVIEQYF
CDR3nt: TGTGCCAGCAGCCATGGCGGGAGGGTGATCGAGCAGTACTTC

j_gene: TRBJ2-5
v_gene: TRBV24-1
d_gene: TRBD2
abundance: medium-sized
CDR3aa: CATSDLSPTSGFETQYF
CDR3nt: TGTGCCACCAGTGATTTGTCCCCGACTAGCGGGTTCGAGACCCAGTACTTC

j_gene: TRBJ2-5
v_gene: TRBV24-1
d_gene: TRBD1
abundance: few
CDR3aa: CATSDGVNRGHETQYF
CDR3nt: TGTGCCACCAGTGATGGGGTCAATAGGGGGCACGAGACCCAGTACTTC

j_gene: TRBJ2-3
v_gene: TRBV6-1
d_gene: TRBD2
abundance: few
CDR3aa: CASSGLGADTQYF
CDR3nt: TGTGCCAGCAGCGGACTAGGGGCAGATACGCAGTATTTT

j_gene: TRBJ2-2
v_gene: TRBV12-3/TRBV12-4
d_gene: NA
abundance: NA
CDR3aa: CASSYAIGGLETGELFF
CDR3nt: TGTGCCAGCAGTTACGCGATCGGGGGGCTTGAGACCGGGGAGCTGTTTTTT

j_gene: TRBJ2-3
v_gene: TRBV3-1
d_gene: NA
abundance: NA
CDR3aa: CASSHRGLRAEDTQYF
CDR3nt: TGTGCCAGCAGCCATCGGGGCCTCCGGGCGGAAGATACGCAGTATTTT

j_gene: TRBJ2-7
v_gene: TRBV6-6
d_gene: TRBD2
abundance: NA
CDR3aa: CASSYSRAGEGYEQYF
CDR3nt: TGTGCCAGCAGTTACTCCCGAGCGGGAGAGGGCTACGAGCAGTACTTC

j_gene: TRBJ2-7
v_gene: TRBV5-6
d_gene: TRBD1
abundance: NA
CDR3aa: CASSWGQGHFPNEQYF
CDR3nt: TGTGCCAGCAGCTGGGGACAGGGCCATTTTCCTAATGAGCAGTACTTC

j_gene: TRBJ2-2
v_gene: TRBV9
d_gene: NA
abundance: NA
CDR3aa: CASSVGTPGIGELFF
CDR3nt: TGTGCCAGCAGCGTAGGTACCCCAGGGATCGGGGAGCTGTTTTTT

j_gene: TRBJ1-2
v_gene: TRBV25-1
d_gene: TRBD1
abundance: few
CDR3aa: CASRPDRGGYGYTF
CDR3nt: TGTGCCAGCAGACCGGACAGGGGAGGCTATGGCTACACCTTC

j_gene: TRBJ2-7
v_gene: TRBV6-2/TRBV6-3
d_gene: TRBD2
abundance: NA
CDR3aa: CASSYQPGTSENIYEQYF
CDR3nt: TGTGCCAGCAGTTACCAACCAGGGACTAGCGAGAACATCTACGAGCAGTACTTC

j_gene: TRBJ2-7
v_gene: TRBV20-1
d_gene: TRBD1
abundance: few
CDR3aa: CSARKGASSYEQYF
CDR3nt: TGCAGTGCTAGAAAGGGGGCAAGCTCCTACGAGCAGTACTTC

j_gene: TRBJ2-7
v_gene: TRBV29-1
d_gene: TRBD1
abundance: many
CDR3aa: CSVPRAGGLNEQYF
CDR3nt: TGCAGCGTTCCCCGGGCAGGGGGCCTGAACGAGCAGTACTTC

j_gene: TRBJ2-1
v_gene: TRBV7-9
d_gene: TRBD2
abundance: NA
CDR3aa: CASSLPGGRGSSYNEQFF
CDR3nt: TGTGCCAGCAGCCTTCCCGGCGGGAGGGGGAGCTCCTACAATGAGCAGTTCTTC

j_gene: TRBJ1-5
v_gene: TRBV21-1
d_gene: NA
abundance: NA
CDR3aa: CASSPGGQGKGNQPQHF
CDR3nt: TGTGCCAGCAGCCCGGGGGGGCAGGGAAAAGGGAATCAGCCCCAGCATTTT

j_gene: TRBJ2-3
v_gene: TRBV7-3
d_gene: TRBD1
abundance: NA
CDR3aa: CASSPGTVSTDTQYF
CDR3nt: TGTGCCAGCAGCCCCGGGACAGTGTCCACAGATACGCAGTATTTT

j_gene: TRBJ2-1
v_gene: TRBV7-3
d_gene: NA
abundance: NA
CDR3aa: CASSPSGPLTINEQFF
CDR3nt: TGTGCCAGCAGCCCCTCGGGACCCTTGACTATTAATGAGCAGTTCTTC

j_gene: TRBJ1-2
v_gene: TRBV20-1
d_gene: NA
abundance: few
CDR3aa: CSAGTAYGYTF
CDR3nt: TGCAGTGCCGGGACCGCCTATGGCTACACCTTC